These T cell receptor beta chains were read from a single sample in a study of shared clonotypes between healthy human individuals. Some clones are missing from TCRdb's copy, which holds only in-frame ones; the method was immunoSEQ multiplex PCR. This sample has under 2,000,000 clones, with approximately 94% found just once. Sequenced sample: naive CD8+ T cells sorted from blood. Receptor source: a young man in good health. Each CDR3 is given without its conserved first and last residue. Clone size is stated in some rows and not others, as once, few, many or a class when expanded.

TRBV21-1,.,ASSKTQGDRRSNTEAF
TRBV5-4,.,VSSLWGLAGF
TRBV28,.,ASSLSGVRTDTQY
TRBV18,.,ASSPPENSNEQF
TRBV27,.,ASSLRGRDGYT
TRBV5-1,.,ASSLAEGADRNTIY
TRBV5-5,.,ASSLGTVGEQY
TRBV4-1,.,ASSLLADNSYEQY
TRBV10-3,.,AISDFAGANVLT
TRBV6-1,once,ASKWRADGTYEQY
TRBV7-9,.,ASSLIAGGKRQMNTEAF
TRBV15,once,ATRDLQGPFTDTQY
TRBV15,.,ATSPRGRVLGYEQY
TRBV5-1,.,ASSLAGGAGYEQY
TRBV4-1,.,ASSPETGFNTGELF
TRBV19,.,ASSMLSSGELF
TRBV29-1,.,SVVQGINEKLF
TRBV6-1,.,ASSAGTGIHEQY
TRBV27,.,ASSLGGRTGELF
TRBV19,.,ATQRQVGRGEQY
TRBV7-9,.,ASSLIDQTSGISYEQY
TRBV4-1,.,ASSQDFQGAYEQY
TRBV11-2,.,ASSSGLATYEQY
TRBV5-1,.,ASSHDRELTYEQY
TRBV5-1,.,ASSLSTGATYETQY
TRBV5-1,.,ASSLAAGDLF
TRBV4-1,.,ASSQGVGFVSPLH
TRBV7-8,once,ASSFRQGGPLNTEAF
TRBV10-2,once,ASSGLGRTHSYEQY
TRBV6-5,once,ASREGGNYGYT
TRBV7-2,.,ASSFTRLDSPSTDTQY
TRBV28,.,ASSNPAPPSTLDEQY
TRBV11-2,.,ASSSSSGSHIQY
TRBV4-1,.,ASSLLSGSYEQY
TRBV25-1,once,ASSELMSGELF
TRBV4-3,.,ASSPDRGGELF
TRBV21-1,.,AIPNTMGGRRY
TRBV9,.,ASSTRPDSSYEQY
TRBV10-3,once,AISDSGGGYAGELF
TRBV19,.,ASTWRQGNQPQH
TRBV28,.,ASSFGQGSTDTQY
TRBV5-6,.,ASSLRGYDDFNYGYT
TRBV5-6,.,ASSPGTGNQPQH
TRBV5-6,.,ASSLFGGEQF
TRBV25-1,.,ASSETGGSYEQY
TRBV5-1,.,ASSFPGTPPQGEELF
TRBV6-6,.,ASSYWGLAGLETQY
TRBV28,.,ASLQGTGSYEQY
TRBV12-5,once,ASQGGQAGTQY
TRBV30,.,AWSVQGSNSPLH
TRBV27,.,ASSLTLSGELF
TRBV5-1,once,ASSLDSQSNQPQH
TRBV10-3,.,ATGLGQETQY
TRBV5-4,.,ASSLLLGSGGELF